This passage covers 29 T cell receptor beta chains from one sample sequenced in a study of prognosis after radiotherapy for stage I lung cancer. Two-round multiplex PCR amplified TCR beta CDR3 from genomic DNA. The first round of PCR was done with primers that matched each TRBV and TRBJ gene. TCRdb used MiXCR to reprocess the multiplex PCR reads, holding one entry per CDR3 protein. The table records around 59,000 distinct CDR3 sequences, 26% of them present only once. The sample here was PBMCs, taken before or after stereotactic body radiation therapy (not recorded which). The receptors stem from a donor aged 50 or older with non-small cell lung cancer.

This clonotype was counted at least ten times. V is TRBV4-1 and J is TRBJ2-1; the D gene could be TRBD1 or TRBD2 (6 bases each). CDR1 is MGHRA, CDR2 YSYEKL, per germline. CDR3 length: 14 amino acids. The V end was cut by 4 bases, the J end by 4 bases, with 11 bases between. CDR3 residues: CASSPQGLYNEQFF. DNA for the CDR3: TGCGCCAGCAGCCCACAGGGACTTTACAATGAGCAGTTCTTC.

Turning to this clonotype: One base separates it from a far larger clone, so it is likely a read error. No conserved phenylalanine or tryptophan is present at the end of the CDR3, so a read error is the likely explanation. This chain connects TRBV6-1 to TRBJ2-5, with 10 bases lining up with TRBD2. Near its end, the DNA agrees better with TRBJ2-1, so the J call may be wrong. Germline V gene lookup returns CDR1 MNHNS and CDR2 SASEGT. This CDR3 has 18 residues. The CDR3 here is CASTRGSGGPLSYNEQFL. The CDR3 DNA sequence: TGTGCCAGCACCCGGGGTAGCGGGGGGCCCCTCTCCTACAATGAGCAGTTCTTG.

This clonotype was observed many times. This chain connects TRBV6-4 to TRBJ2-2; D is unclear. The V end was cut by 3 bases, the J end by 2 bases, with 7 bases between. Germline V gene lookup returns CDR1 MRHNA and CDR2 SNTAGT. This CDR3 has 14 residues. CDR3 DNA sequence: TGTGCCAGCAGTGAGAACACCAACACCGGGGAGCTGTTTTTT. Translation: CASSENTNTGELFF.

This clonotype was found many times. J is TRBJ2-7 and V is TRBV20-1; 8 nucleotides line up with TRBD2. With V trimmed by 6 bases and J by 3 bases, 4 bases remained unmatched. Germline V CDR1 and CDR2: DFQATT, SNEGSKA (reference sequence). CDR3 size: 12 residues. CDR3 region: CSASGGVYEQYF. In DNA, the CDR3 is TGCAGTGCCTCGGGAGGGGTCTACGAGCAGTACTTC.

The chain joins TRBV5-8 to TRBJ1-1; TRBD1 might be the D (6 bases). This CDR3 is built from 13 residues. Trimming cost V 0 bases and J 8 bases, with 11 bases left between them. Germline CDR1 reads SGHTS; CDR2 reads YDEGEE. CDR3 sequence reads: CASSLETGWEAFF. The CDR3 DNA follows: TGTGCCAGCAGCTTGGAGACAGGTTGGGAAGCTTTCTTT.

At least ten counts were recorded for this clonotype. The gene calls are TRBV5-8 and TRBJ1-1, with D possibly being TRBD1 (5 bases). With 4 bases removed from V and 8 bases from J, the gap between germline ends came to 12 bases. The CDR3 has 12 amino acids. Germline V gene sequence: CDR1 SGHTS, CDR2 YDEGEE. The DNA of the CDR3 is TGTGCCAGCAGCCTGGGACGGGGAGAAGCTTTCTTT. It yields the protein CASSLGRGEAFF. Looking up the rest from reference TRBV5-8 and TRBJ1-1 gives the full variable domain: EAGVTQSPTHLIKTRGQQATLRCSPISGHTSVYWYQQALGLGLQFLLWYDEGEERNRGNFPPRFSGRQFPNYSSELNVNALELEDSALYLCASSLGRGEAFFGQGTRLTVV.

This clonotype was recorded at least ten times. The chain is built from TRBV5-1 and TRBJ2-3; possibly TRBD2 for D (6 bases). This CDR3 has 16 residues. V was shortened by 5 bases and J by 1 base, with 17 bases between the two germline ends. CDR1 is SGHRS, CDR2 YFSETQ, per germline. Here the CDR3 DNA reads TGCGCCAGCAGTCGGACCCCGGGACTCGGCACAGATACGCAGTATTTT. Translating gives CASSRTPGLGTDTQYF.

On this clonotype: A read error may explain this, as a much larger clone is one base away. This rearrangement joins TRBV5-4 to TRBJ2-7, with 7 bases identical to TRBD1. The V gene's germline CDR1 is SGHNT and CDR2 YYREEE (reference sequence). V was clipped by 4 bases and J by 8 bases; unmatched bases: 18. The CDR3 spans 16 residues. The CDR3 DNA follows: TGTGCCAGCAGCCCGACTGCCGACAGGGCGGTGGACAAGCAGTACTTC. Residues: CASSPTADRAVDKQYF. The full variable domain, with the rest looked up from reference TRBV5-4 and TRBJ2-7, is ETGVTQSPTHLIKTRGQQVTLRCSSQSGHNTVSWYQQALGQGPQFIFQYYREEENGRGNFPPRFSGLQFPNYSSELNVNALELDDSALYLCASSPTADRAVDKQYFGPGTRLTVT.

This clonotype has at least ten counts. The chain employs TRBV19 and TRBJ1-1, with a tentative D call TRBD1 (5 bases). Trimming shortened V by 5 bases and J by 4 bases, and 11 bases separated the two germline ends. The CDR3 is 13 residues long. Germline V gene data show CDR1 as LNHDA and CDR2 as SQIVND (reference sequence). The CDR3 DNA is TGTGCCAGTAGTTGGCAGGGTGGCACTGAAGCTTTCTTT. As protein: CASSWQGGTEAFF.

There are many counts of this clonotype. CDR3 region: CASSLARLGFYGYTF. CDR3 sequence (DNA): TGTGCCAGCAGCTTAGCGAGATTGGGGTTCTATGGCTACACCTTC. The genes are TRBV7-2 and TRBJ1-2; the D is unclear. CDR1 is SGHTA, CDR2 FQGNSA, per germline. Trimming removed 0 bases from V and 4 bases from J, with 12 bases in between. The CDR3 is 15 amino acids.

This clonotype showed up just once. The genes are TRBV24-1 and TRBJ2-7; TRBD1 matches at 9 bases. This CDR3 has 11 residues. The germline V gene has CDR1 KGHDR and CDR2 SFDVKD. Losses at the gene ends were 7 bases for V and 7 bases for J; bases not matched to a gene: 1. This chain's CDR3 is CATRDRGEQYF. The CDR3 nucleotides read TGTGCCACCAGGGACAGGGGAGAGCAGTACTTC.

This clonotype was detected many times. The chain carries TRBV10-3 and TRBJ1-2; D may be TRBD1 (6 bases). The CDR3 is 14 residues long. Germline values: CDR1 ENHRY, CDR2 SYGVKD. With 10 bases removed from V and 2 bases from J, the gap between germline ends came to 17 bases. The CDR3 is CATGGGQTNYGYTF. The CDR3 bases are TGTGCCACGGGGGGAGGACAGACGAACTATGGCTACACCTTC.

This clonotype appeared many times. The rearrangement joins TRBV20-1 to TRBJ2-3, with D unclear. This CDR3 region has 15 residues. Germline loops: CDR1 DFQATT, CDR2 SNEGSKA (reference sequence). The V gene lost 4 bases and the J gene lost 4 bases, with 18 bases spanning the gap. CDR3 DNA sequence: TGCAGTGCTAAAGGCGAAGGGTCCCACGCAGATACGCAGTATTTT. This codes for CSAKGEGSHADTQYF.

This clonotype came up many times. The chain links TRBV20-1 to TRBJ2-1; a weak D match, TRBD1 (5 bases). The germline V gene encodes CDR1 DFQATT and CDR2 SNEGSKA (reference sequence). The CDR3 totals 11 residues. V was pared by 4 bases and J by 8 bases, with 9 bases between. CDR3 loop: CSAIRVYEQFF. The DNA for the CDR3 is TGCAGTGCTATCAGGGTCTATGAGCAGTTCTTC.

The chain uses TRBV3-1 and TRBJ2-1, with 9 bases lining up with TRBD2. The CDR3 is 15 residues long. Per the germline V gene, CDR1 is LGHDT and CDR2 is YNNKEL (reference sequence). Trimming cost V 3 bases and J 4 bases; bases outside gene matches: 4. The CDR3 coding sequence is TGTGCCAGCAGCCATATAGCGGGGGCGTACAATGAGCAGTTCTTC. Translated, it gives CASSHIAGAYNEQFF.

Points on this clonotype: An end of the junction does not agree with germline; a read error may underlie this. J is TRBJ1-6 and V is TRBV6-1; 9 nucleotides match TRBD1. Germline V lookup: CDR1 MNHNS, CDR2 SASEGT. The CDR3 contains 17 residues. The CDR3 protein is CASSGQRDRANNSPLHF. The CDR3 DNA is TGTGCCAGCAGTGGGCAACGGGACAGGGCAAATAATTCACCCCTACACTTT.

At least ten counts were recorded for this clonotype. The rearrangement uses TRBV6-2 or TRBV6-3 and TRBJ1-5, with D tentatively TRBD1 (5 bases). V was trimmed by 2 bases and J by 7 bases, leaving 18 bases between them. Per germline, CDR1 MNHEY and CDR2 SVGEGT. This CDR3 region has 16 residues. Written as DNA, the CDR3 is TGTGCCAGCAGTTACGGGGATGGGGGGAGAGGGCAGCCCCAGCATTTT. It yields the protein CASSYGDGGRGQPQHF.

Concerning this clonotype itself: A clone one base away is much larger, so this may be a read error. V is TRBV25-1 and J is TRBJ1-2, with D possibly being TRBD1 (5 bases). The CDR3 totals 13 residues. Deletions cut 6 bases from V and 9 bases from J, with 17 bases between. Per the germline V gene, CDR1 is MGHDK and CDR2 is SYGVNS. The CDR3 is CASSQRDLGCYTF. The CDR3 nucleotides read TGTGCCAGCAGCCAAAGGGACCTGGGGTGCTACACCTTC.

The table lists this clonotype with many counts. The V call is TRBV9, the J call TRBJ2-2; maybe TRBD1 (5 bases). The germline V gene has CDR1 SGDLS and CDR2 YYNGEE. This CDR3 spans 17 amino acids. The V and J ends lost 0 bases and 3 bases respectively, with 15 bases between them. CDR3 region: CASSVAGAGSYTGELFF. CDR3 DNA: TGTGCCAGCAGCGTAGCGGGCGCAGGGTCTTACACCGGGGAGCTGTTTTTT.

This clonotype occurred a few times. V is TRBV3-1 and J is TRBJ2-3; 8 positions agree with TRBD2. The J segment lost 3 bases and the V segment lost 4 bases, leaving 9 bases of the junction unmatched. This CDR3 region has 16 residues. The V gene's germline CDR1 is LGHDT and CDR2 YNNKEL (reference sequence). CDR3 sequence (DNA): TGTGCCAGCAGCCTATCAACGCGGGGGGCTACAGATACGCAGTATTTT. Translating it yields CASSLSTRGATDTQYF.

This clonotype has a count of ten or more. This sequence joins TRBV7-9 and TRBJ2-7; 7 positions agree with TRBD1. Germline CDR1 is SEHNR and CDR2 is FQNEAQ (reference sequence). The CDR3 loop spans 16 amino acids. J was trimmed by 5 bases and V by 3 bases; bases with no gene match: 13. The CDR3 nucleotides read TGTGCCAGCAGCTTCAATAGGGGGACAGATTCGGACGAGCAGTACTTC. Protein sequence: CASSFNRGTDSDEQYF. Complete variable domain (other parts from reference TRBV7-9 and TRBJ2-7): DTGVSQNPRHKITKRGQNVTFRCDPISEHNRLYWYRQTLGQGPEFLTYFQNEAQLEKSRLLSDRFSAERPKGSFSTLEIQRTEQGDSAMYLCASSFNRGTDSDEQYFGPGTRLTVT.

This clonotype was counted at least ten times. CDR3 DNA: TGTGCCAGCAGCCGGAGGGGCGCGGGGAAACTGTTTTTT. Encoded protein: CASSRRGAGKLFF. The chain links TRBV3-1 to TRBJ1-4; possible D gene TRBD1, 5 bases. The CDR3 loop spans 13 amino acids. Germline V gene data show CDR1 as LGHDT and CDR2 as YNNKEL (reference sequence). Trimming stripped 4 bases from V and 11 bases from J, with 14 bases between.

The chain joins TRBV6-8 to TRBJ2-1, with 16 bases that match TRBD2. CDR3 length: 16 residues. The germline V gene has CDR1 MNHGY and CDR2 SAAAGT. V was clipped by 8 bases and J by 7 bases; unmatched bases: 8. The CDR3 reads CASWRAGLAGGNEQFF. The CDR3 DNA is TGTGCCAGCTGGCGCGCGGGACTAGCGGGGGGGAATGAGCAGTTCTTC.

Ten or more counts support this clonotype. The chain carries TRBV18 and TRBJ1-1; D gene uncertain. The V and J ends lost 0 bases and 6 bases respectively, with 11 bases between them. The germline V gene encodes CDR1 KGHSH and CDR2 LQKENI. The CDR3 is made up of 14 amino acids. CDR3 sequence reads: CASSPPNGVAEAFF. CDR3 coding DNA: TGTGCCAGCTCACCACCAAACGGGGTGGCTGAAGCTTTCTTT.

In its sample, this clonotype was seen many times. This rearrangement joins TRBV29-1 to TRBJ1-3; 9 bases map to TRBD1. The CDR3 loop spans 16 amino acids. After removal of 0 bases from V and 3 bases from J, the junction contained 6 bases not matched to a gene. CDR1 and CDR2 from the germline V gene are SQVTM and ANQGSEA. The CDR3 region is CSVEDPGTGLGNTIYF. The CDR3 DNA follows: TGCAGCGTTGAAGACCCCGGGACAGGGCTTGGAAACACCATATATTTT.

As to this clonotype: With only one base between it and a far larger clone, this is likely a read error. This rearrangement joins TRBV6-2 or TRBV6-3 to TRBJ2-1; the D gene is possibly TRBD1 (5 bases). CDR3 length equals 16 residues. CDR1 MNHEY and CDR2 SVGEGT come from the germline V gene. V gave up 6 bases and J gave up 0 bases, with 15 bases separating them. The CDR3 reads CASSRVGLSSYNEQFF. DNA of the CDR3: TGTGCCAGCAGCCGAGTGGGGCTAAGCTCCTACAATGAGCAGTTCTTC.

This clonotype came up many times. This chain's CDR3 is CASSMTGLEEQYF. CDR3 nucleotide sequence: TGTGCCAGCAGTATGACAGGGTTGGAAGAGCAGTACTTC. The chain has TRBV6-1 and TRBJ2-7; the match to TRBD1 covers 7 bases. The junction had 8 bases not matched to a gene; V was cut back by 5 bases and J by 7 bases. Germline V CDR1 and CDR2: MNHNS, SASEGT. This CDR3 has 13 residues.

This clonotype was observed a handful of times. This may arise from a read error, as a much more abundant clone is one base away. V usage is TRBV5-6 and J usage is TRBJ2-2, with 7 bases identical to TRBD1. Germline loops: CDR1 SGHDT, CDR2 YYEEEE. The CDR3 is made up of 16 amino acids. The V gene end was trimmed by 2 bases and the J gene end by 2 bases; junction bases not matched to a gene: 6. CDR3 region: CASSFGQGVNTGELFF. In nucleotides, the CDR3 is TGTGCCAGCAGCTTTGGGCAGGGGGTAAACACCGGGGAGCTGTTTTTT. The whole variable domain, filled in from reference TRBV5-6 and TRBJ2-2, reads DAGVTQSPTHLIKTRGQQVTLRCSPKSGHDTVSWYQQALGQGPQFIFQYYEEEERQRGNFPDRFSGHQFPNYSSELNVNALLLGDSALYLCASSFGQGVNTGELFFGEGSRLTVL.

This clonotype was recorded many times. The CDR3 is CASSFSGTANTEAFF. DNA for the CDR3: TGTGCCAGCAGCTTTTCCGGGACAGCTAACACTGAAGCTTTCTTT. The rearrangement uses TRBV7-2 and TRBJ1-1; 7 nucleotides agree with TRBD1. The CDR3 contains 15 residues. After removal of 3 bases from V and 2 bases from J, the junction contained 6 bases not matched to a gene. Germline assignment: CDR1 SGHTA and CDR2 FQGNSA.